The source of this T cell receptor (beta chain) is a study of monozygotic twins with inflammatory bowel disease. TCRdb reprocessed the 5' RACE reads and keeps a single row for each CDR3 protein, giving no DNA. The sample includes 90,000 to 110,000 distinct CDR3 sequences. The germline V gene has CDR1 MNHNS and CDR2 SASEGT. The CDR3 runs to 15 residues. As for this clonotype: The target antigen is unknown.

Overall study findings and caveats: IBD patients had lower TCRbeta diversity (inverse Simpson) than healthy co-twins. Clonotypes shared with others were fewer in IBD patients than in healthy twins, especially with disease activity.

Specimen: blood. The J gene is TRBJ2-1, the V gene TRBV6-1; TCRdb gives TRBD2 as the D gene, but with no DNA this cannot be confirmed. The clonotype comes from a human donor with ulcerative colitis or Crohn's disease, or a healthy co-twin of an affected twin (not recorded which). The CDR3 sequence: CASSEGLATYNEQFF.